Each of the 18 T cell receptor beta chains below was sequenced from the same sample in a study of cytomegalovirus exposure and HLA in healthy donors. The PCR used 60 Vbeta and 13 Jbeta primers. The assay was immunoSEQ multiplex PCR, and TCRdb's table has in-frame clones only and misses some. The data hold around 150,000 clones, with 65% to 85% observed a single time. The sample comprised PBMCs. Every receptor here comes from a male donor in good health and CMV-seropositive.

This clone was observed once. The J gene is TRBJ2-3, the V gene TRBV9, with a tentative D call TRBD1 (5 bases). Trimming cost V 0 bases and J 2 bases, with 13 bases left between them. Germline CDR1 is SGDLS and CDR2 is YYNGEE. The CDR3 totals 16 residues. CDR3 region: CASSVVGHPSTDTQYF. For the CDR3, the DNA is TGTGCCAGCAGCGTAGTTGGACACCCTTCCACAGATACGCAGTATTTT.

J is TRBJ2-3 and V is TRBV27; no clear D. Germline V gene sequence: CDR1 MNHEY, CDR2 SMNVEV (reference sequence). The V end was cut by 2 bases, the J end by 0 bases, with 6 bases between. The CDR3 runs to 14 residues. The chain's CDR3 is CASSLGLSTDTQYF. In nucleotides, the CDR3 is TGTGCCAGCAGTTTAGGCCTCAGCACAGATACGCAGTATTTT.

A remark on this clone: A junction end diverges from the germline sequence, so it may reflect a read error. This chain uses TRBV7-9 with TRBJ1-1, with a tentative D call TRBD1 (6 bases). Germline lookup yields CDR1 SEHNR and CDR2 FQNEAQ (reference sequence). The CDR3 length is 14 residues. CDR3 in amino acids: CASSAQRGNAEAFF. CDR3 nucleotides: TGTGCCAGCAGCGCACAAAGGGGGAACGCTGAAGCTTTCTTT.

This chain joins TRBV7-2 and TRBJ2-7; 8 bases match TRBD2. The CDR3 is 19 residues long. After removal of 6 bases from V and 2 bases from J, the junction contained 21 bases not matched to a gene. Germline assignment: CDR1 SGHTA and CDR2 FQGNSA. The CDR3 nucleotides are TGTGCCAGCAGTCGACCCGGGACTAGTGCCTTCTTGAACGCCTACGAGCAGTACTTC. Translating gives CASSRPGTSAFLNAYEQYF.

The V and J genes are TRBV29-1 and TRBJ1-1, with D possibly matching TRBD1 (5 bases). CDR3 size: 14 residues. Germline V gene lookup returns CDR1 SQVTM and CDR2 ANQGSEA. V gave up 8 bases and J gave up 0 bases, with 16 bases separating them. The CDR3 reads CSPVGLEMNTEAFF. The CDR3 region has the DNA TGCAGCCCCGTGGGGCTTGAAATGAACACTGAAGCTTTCTTT.

For the CDR3, the DNA is TGCGCCAGCAGCCAAGATTCTGCAGGGGTTGAGACCCAGTACTTC. As protein: CASSQDSAGVETQYF. This chain links TRBV4-3 with TRBJ2-5; weak D call: TRBD1 (6 bases). V was pared by 0 bases and J by 5 bases, with 13 bases between. The CDR3 is made up of 15 amino acids. Germline CDR1 is LGHNA and CDR2 is YSLEER.

The gene calls are TRBV11-3 and TRBJ1-2; 7 bases align to TRBD1. This CDR3 has 14 amino acids. V was clipped by 5 bases and J by 5 bases; unmatched bases: 8. From germline, CDR1 is SGHNT and CDR2 YENEEA. For the CDR3, the DNA is TGTGCCAGCAGCCCGGACGGGACAGAGTATGGCTACACCTTC. It translates to CASSPDGTEYGYTF.

This clone was detected only a few times. V and J are TRBV4-1 and TRBJ2-3; D ambiguous. Germline V gives CDR1 MGHRA, CDR2 YSYEKL. The CDR3 runs to 15 residues. Trimming pared 1 base from V and 6 bases from J, leaving 14 bases between. The CDR3 loop is CASSQVPGSLDTQYF. The CDR3 DNA follows: TGCGCCAGCAGCCAAGTCCCCGGGTCACTGGATACGCAGTATTTT.

The chain is built from TRBV2 and TRBJ2-7; 8 bases agree with TRBD2. Trimming cost V 5 bases and J 0 bases; bases outside gene matches: 6. Per the germline V gene, CDR1 is SNHLY and CDR2 is FYNNEI. This CDR3 contains 15 residues. CDR3 bases: TGTGCCAGCAGTAAACGGGGGGGAAGCTCCTACGAGCAGTACTTC. Amino acids: CASSKRGGSSYEQYF.

The CDR3 bases are TGTGCCAGCAGTCCGTCCCTCATGGCGGGGGACTTCTACGAGCAGTACTTC. The encoded protein is CASSPSLMAGDFYEQYF. The chain has TRBV27 and TRBJ2-5; TRBD2 matches 7 bases. The J call is doubtful: the DNA matches TRBJ2-7 better. This CDR3 spans 17 amino acids. Germline lookup yields CDR1 MNHEY and CDR2 SMNVEV (reference sequence).

The chain links TRBV30 to TRBJ2-5, with TRBD2 identical over 13 bases. Germline-derived CDR1 and CDR2 are GTSNPN and SVGIG (reference sequence). Losses at the gene ends were 1 base for V and 4 bases for J; bases not matched to a gene: 6. CDR3 size: 16 residues. The CDR3 nucleotides are TGTGCCTGGAGTGGGACTAGCGGGAGTCCCTCAGAGACCCAGTACTTC. Its protein product is CAWSGTSGSPSETQYF. The variable domain in full, completed from reference TRBV30 and TRBJ2-5, reads SQTIHQWPATLVQPVGSPLSLECTVEGTSNPNLYWYRQAAGRGLQLLFYSVGIGQISSEVPQNLSASRPQDRQFILSSKKLLLSDSGFYLCAWSGTSGSPSETQYFGPGTRLLVL.

With respect to this clone: Other DNA sequences in this specimen translate into the identical CDR3. This chain joins TRBV5-1 and TRBJ2-3, with 7 bases identical to TRBD2. This CDR3 has 15 residues. Germline V CDR1 and CDR2: SGHRS, YFSETQ. V lost 0 bases, J lost 1 base, and 2 bases stayed unmatched. The CDR3 coding sequence is TGCGCCAGCAGCTTGGGGCTAGCGGGCACAGATACGCAGTATTTT. Translating it yields CASSLGLAGTDTQYF.

CDR3: CASSRGRGYGYTF. The DNA of the CDR3 is TGTGCCAGCTCCAGGGGGCGCGGCTATGGCTACACCTTC. The V gene is TRBV18, the J gene TRBJ1-2; 8 nucleotides align to TRBD1. Germline V gene lookup returns CDR1 KGHSH and CDR2 LQKENI. CDR3 length: 13 residues. V was clipped by 6 bases and J by 4 bases; unmatched bases: 4. Full variable domain (rest looked up from reference TRBV18 and TRBJ1-2): NAGVMQNPRHLVRRRGQEARLRCSPMKGHSHVYWYRQLPEEGLKFMVYLQKENIIDESGMPKERFSAEFPKEGPSILRIQQVVRGDSAAYFCASSRGRGYGYTFGSGTRLTVV.

The rearrangement joins TRBV6-6 to TRBJ2-5; 12 nucleotides agree with TRBD2. The J segment lost 5 bases and the V segment lost 10 bases, leaving 14 bases of the junction unmatched. The CDR3 is 16 residues long. Germline V gives CDR1 MNHNY, CDR2 SVGAGI (reference sequence). The CDR3 DNA reads TGTGCCACCAGGCAGACTAGCGGGAGTCCCCGGGAGACCCAGTACTTC. Protein product: CATRQTSGSPRETQYF.

This chain links TRBV7-2 with TRBJ2-5, with D possibly being TRBD2 (6 bases). V was clipped by 5 bases and J by 7 bases, with 8 bases between them. CDR1 and CDR2 (germline): SGHTA, FQGNSA. This CDR3 is 11 amino acids long. The DNA for the CDR3 is TGTGCCAGCAGCCTGGGGGGGACCCAGTACTTC. The encoded protein is CASSLGGTQYF.

The chain recombines TRBV19 with TRBJ2-1; 7 bases fit TRBD2. After removal of 6 bases from V and 4 bases from J, the junction contained 12 bases not matched to a gene. This CDR3 is 16 amino acids long. Germline lookup yields CDR1 LNHDA and CDR2 SQIVND (reference sequence). The CDR3 nucleotides read TGTGCCAGTAGCCCTTGGGCTAGCGGATCTTACAATGAGCAGTTCTTC. Encoded protein: CASSPWASGSYNEQFF.

This clone was observed a handful of times. This chain connects TRBV7-8 to TRBJ1-1, with TRBD1 matching 7 bases. Trimming cost V 7 bases and J 4 bases; bases outside gene matches: 6. Per germline, CDR1 SGHVS and CDR2 FQNEAQ. The CDR3 is made up of 13 amino acids. CDR3 DNA: TGTGCCAGCAAGACAGGGTTGGGCACTGAAGCTTTCTTT. Translated, it gives CASKTGLGTEAFF.

This clone was seen once. This chain uses TRBV19 with TRBJ2-7; 7 bases agree with TRBD2. After removal of 3 bases from V and 0 bases from J, the junction contained 2 bases not matched to a gene. CDR3 size: 14 residues. Germline lookup yields CDR1 LNHDA and CDR2 SQIVND (reference sequence). The CDR3 is CASSMASGSYEQYF. CDR3 sequence (DNA): TGTGCCAGTAGTATGGCTAGCGGCTCCTACGAGCAGTACTTC. Looking up the rest from reference TRBV19 and TRBJ2-7 gives the full variable domain: DGGITQSPKYLFRKEGQNVTLSCEQNLNHDAMYWYRQDPGQGLRLIYYSQIVNDFQKGDIAEGYSVSREKKESFPLTVTSAQKNPTAFYLCASSMASGSYEQYFGPGTRLTVT.